This TCR beta chain was identified during a study of CD8 T cells in Susac syndrome. The RNA input was roughly 0.45 to 1 ug, and it was reverse transcribed with random hexamers. TCRdb analysed the immunoSEQ multiplex PCR reads with MiXCR anew, one entry per CDR3 protein. The sample lists around 71,000 distinct CDR3 sequences; under 96% were seen once. Trimming at V came to 2 bases and at J to 8 bases, leaving 0 bases not matched to a gene. The V gene's germline CDR1 is GTSNPN and CDR2 SVGIG (reference sequence). There are 11 residues in the CDR3. The V call is TRBV30, the J call TRBJ2-1; 7 bases are a match to TRBD2. Sequences were obtained from CD4+ T cells from PBMCs. This clonotype was obtained from a human donor with multiple sclerosis. The CDR3 DNA sequence: TGTGCCTGGAGTCGGGGGGATGAGCAGTTCTTC. Translation gives CAWSRGDEQFF.